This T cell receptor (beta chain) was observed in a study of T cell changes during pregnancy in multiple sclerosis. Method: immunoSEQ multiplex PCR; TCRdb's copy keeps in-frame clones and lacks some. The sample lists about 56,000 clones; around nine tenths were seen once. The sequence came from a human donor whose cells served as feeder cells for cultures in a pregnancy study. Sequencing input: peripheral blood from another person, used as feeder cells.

CDR3 sequence reads: CASSILAGGSGELFF. CDR3 nucleotide sequence: TGTGCCAGCAGCATACTAGCGGGGGGTTCCGGGGAGCTGTTTTTT. The genes are TRBV7-9 and TRBJ2-2, with 12 positions matching TRBD2. V shed 5 bases, J shed 6 bases, and the junction held 4 bases outside the gene matches. This CDR3 comprises 15 residues. Germline CDR1 is SEHNR and CDR2 is FQNEAQ (reference sequence). Supplemented by reference TRBV7-9 and TRBJ2-2, the full variable domain reads DTGVSQNPRHKITKRGQNVTFRCDPISEHNRLYWYRQTLGQGPEFLTYFQNEAQLEKSRLLSDRFSAERPKGSFSTLEIQRTEQGDSAMYLCASSILAGGSGELFFGEGSRLTVL.